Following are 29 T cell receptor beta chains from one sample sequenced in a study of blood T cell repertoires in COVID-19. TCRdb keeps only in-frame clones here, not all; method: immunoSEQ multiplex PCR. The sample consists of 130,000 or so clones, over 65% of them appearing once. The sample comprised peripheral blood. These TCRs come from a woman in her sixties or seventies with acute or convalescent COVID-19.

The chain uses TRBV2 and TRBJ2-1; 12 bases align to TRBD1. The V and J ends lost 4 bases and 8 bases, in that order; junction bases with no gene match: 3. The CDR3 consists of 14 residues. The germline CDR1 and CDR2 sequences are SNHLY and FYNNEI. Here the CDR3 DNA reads TGTGCCAGCAGTGTGGGGACAGGGGGCGATGAGCAGTTCTTC. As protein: CASSVGTGGDEQFF.

CDR3 sequence reads: CASMQRGTYEQYF. CDR3 coding DNA: TGTGCCAGTATGCAGCGGGGGACCTACGAGCAGTACTTC. V usage is TRBV19 and J usage is TRBJ2-7; 8 nucleotides line up with TRBD2. The germline CDR1 and CDR2 sequences are LNHDA and SQIVND (reference sequence). The V and J ends lost 7 bases and 2 bases, in that order; junction bases with no gene match: 4. The CDR3 has 13 amino acids.

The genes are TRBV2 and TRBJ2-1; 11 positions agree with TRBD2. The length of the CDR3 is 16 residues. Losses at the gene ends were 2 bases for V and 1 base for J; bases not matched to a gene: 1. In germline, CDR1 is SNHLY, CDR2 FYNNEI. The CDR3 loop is CASSERTSGSYNEQFF. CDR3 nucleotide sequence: TGTGCCAGCAGTGAACGGACTAGCGGGTCCTACAATGAGCAGTTCTTC. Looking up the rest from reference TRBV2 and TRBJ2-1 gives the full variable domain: EPEVTQTPSHQVTQMGQEVILRCVPISNHLYFYWYRQILGQKVEFLVSFYNNEISEKSEIFDDQFSVERPDGSNFTLKIRSTKLEDSAMYFCASSERTSGSYNEQFFGPGTRLTVL.

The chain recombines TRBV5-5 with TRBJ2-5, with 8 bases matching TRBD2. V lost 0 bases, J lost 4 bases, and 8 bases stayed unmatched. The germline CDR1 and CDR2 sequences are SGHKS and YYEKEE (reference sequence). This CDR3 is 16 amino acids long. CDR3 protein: CASSLEGSGVVETQYF. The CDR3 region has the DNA TGTGCCAGCAGCTTGGAGGGTAGCGGGGTTGTAGAGACCCAGTACTTC.

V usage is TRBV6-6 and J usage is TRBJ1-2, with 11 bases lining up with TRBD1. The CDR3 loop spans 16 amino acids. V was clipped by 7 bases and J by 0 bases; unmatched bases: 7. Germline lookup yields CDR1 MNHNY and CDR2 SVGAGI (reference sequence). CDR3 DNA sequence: TGTGCCAGCACCCGGGACAGGGGGAGTCCTAACTATGGCTACACCTTC. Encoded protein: CASTRDRGSPNYGYTF.

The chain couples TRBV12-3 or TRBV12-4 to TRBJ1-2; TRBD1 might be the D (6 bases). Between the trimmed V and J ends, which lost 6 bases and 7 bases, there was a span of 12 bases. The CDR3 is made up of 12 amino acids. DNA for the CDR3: TGTGCCAGCAGCCCGGGACACCCTGGCTACACCTTC. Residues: CASSPGHPGYTF.

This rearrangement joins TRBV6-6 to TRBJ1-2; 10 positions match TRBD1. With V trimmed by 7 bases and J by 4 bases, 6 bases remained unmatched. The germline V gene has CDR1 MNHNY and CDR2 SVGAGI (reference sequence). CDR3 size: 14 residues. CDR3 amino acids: CASTQTGGAYGYTF. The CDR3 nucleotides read TGTGCCAGCACCCAGACAGGGGGCGCCTATGGCTACACCTTC.

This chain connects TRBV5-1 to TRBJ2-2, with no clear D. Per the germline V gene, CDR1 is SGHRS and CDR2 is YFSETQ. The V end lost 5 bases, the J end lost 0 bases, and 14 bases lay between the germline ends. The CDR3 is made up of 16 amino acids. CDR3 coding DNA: TGCGCCAGCAGGGTGTGGCCACCTCCGAACACCGGGGAGCTGTTTTTT. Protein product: CASRVWPPPNTGELFF.

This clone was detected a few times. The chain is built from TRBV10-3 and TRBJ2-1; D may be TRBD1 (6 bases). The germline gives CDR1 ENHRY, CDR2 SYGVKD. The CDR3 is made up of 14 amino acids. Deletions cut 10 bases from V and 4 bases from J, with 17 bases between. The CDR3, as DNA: TGTGCCAGTCTAAAACAGGGATCGTACAATGAGCAGTTCTTC. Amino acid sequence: CASLKQGSYNEQFF.

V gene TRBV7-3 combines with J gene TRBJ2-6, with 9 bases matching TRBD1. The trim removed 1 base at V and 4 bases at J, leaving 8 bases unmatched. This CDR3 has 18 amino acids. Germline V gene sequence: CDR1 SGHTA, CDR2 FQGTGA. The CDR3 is CASSLMGQGMVGANVLTF. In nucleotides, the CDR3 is TGTGCCAGCAGCTTAATGGGACAGGGAATGGTCGGGGCCAACGTCCTGACTTTC.

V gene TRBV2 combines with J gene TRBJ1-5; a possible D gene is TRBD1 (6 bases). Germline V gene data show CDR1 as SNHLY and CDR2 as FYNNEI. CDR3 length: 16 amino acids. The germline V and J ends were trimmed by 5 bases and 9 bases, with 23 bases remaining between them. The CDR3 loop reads CASSTYQQGDRRPQHF. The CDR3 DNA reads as TGTGCCAGCAGTACTTACCAACAGGGAGACCGGCGGCCCCAGCATTTT.

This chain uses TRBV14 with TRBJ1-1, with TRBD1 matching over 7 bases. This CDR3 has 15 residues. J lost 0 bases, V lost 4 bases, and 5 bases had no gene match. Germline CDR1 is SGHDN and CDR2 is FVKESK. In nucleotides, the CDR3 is TGTGCCAGCAGCCTAGGGACAGCGATGAACACTGAAGCTTTCTTT. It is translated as CASSLGTAMNTEAFF.

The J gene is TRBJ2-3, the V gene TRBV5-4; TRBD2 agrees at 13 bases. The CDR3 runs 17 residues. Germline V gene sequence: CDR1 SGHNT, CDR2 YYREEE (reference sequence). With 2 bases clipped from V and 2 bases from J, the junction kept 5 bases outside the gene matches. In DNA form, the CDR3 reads TGTGCCAGCAGCTTCGAACTAGCGGGGGGGCCCACAGATACGCAGTATTTT. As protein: CASSFELAGGPTDTQYF.

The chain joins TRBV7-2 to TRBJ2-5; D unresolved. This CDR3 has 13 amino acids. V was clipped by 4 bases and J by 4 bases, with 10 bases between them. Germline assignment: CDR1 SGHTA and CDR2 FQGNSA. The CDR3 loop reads CASSSLFGETQYF. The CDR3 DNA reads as TGTGCCAGCAGCTCCCTCTTCGGAGAGACCCAGTACTTC.

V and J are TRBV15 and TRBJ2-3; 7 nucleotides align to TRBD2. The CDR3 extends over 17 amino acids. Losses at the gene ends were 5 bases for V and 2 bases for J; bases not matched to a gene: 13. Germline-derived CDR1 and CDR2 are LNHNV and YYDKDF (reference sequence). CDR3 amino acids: CATSESIPGGYTDTQYF. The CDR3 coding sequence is TGTGCCACCAGCGAAAGTATTCCGGGGGGATACACAGATACGCAGTATTTT. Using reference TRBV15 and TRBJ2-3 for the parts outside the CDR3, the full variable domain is DAMVIQNPRYQVTQFGKPVTLSCSQTLNHNVMYWYQQKSSQAPKLLFHYYDKDFNNEADTPDNFQSRRPNTSFCFLDIRSPGLGDTAMYLCATSESIPGGYTDTQYFGPGTRLTVL.

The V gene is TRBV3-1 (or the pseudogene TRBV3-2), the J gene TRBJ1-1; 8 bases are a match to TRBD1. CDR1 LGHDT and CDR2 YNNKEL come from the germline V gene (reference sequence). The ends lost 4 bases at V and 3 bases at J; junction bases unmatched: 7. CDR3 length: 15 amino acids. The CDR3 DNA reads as TGTGCCAGCAGCCGTGGGACAGGTTCTTACACTGAAGCTTTCTTT. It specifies CASSRGTGSYTEAFF.

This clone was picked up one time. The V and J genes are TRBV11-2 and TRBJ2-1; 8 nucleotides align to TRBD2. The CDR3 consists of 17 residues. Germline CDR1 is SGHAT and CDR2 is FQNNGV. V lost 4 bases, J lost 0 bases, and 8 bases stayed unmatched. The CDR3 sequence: CASSSTIRGGSYNEQFF. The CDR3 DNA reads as TGTGCCAGCAGCTCGACGATCCGGGGGGGCTCCTACAATGAGCAGTTCTTC.

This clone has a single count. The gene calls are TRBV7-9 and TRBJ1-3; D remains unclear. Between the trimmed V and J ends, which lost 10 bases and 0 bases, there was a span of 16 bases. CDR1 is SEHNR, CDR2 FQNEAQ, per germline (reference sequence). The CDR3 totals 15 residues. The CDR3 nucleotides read TGTGCCATACCCGGGGTCAAGAGCTCTGGAAACACCATATATTTT. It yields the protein CAIPGVKSSGNTIYF.

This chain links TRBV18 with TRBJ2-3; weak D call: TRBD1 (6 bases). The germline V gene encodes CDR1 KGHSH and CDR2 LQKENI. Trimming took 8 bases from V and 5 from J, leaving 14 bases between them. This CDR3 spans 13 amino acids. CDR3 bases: TGTGCCAGCCTACTAACCAGGGGAGATACGCAGTATTTT. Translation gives CASLLTRGDTQYF.

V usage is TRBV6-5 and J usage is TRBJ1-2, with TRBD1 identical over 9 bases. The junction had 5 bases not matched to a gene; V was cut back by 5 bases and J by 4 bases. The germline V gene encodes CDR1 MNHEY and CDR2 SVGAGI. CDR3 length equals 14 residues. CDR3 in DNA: TGTGCCAGCAGTACAGGGGGCCTTCCCTATGGCTACACCTTC. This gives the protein CASSTGGLPYGYTF.

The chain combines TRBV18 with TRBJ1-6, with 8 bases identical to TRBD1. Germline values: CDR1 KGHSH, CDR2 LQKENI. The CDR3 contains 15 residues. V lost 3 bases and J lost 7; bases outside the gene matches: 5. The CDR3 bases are TGTGCCAGCTCACCCCGCGACAGGGGAAATTCACCCCTCCACTTT. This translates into CASSPRDRGNSPLHF.

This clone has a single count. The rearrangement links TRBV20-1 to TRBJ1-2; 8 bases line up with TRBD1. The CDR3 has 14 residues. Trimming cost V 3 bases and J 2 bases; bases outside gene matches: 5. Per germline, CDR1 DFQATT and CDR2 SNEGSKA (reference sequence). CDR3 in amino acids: CSASQGTGNYGYTF. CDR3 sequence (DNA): TGCAGTGCTAGTCAGGGGACAGGCAACTATGGCTACACCTTC.

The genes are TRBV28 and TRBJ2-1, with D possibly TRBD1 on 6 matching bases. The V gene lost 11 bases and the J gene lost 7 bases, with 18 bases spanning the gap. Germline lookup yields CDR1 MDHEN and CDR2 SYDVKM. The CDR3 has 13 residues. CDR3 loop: CASKGTNWNEQFF. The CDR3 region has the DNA TGTGCCTCTAAGGGGACAAATTGGAATGAGCAGTTCTTC.

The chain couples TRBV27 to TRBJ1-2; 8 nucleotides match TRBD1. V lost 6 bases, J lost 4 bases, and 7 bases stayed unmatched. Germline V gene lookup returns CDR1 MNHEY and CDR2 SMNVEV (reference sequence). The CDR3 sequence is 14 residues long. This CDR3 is CASSSMTGAYGYTF. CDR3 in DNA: TGTGCCAGCAGCTCCATGACAGGGGCCTATGGCTACACCTTC.

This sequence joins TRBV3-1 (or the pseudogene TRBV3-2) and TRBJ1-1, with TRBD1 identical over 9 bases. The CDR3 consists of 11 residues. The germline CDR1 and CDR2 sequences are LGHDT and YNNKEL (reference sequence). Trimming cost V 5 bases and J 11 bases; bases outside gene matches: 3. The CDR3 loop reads CASSKQGAAFF. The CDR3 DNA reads TGTGCCAGCAGCAAACAGGGGGCGGCTTTCTTT.

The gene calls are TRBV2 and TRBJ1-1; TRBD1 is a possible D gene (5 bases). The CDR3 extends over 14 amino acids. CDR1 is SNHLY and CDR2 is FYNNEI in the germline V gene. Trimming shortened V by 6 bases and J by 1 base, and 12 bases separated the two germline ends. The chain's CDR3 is CASSLGGPNTEAFF. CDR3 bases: TGTGCCAGCAGCCTCGGGGGACCGAACACTGAAGCTTTCTTT.

CDR3 sequence (DNA): TGTGCCAGCAGTGATGGGGCTGAAAATCAGCCCCAGCATTTT. Protein product: CASSDGAENQPQHF. The rearrangement uses TRBV2 and TRBJ1-5, with D tentatively TRBD1 (5 bases). Per germline, CDR1 SNHLY and CDR2 FYNNEI. The CDR3 runs to 14 residues. The germline V and J ends were trimmed by 3 bases and 4 bases, with 10 bases remaining between them.

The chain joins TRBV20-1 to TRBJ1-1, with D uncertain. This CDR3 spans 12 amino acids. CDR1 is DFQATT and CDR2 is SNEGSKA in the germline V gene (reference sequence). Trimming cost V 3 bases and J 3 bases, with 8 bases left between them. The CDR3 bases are TGCAGTGCTAGTCTAGGTGACACTGAAGCTTTCTTT. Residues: CSASLGDTEAFF.

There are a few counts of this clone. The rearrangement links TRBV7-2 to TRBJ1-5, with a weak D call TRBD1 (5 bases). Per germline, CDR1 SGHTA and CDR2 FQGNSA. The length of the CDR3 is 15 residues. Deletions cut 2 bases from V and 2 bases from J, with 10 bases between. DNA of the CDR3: TGTGCCAGCAGCTTAACTTCGGGGGGCAATCAGCCCCAGCATTTT. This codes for CASSLTSGGNQPQHF.